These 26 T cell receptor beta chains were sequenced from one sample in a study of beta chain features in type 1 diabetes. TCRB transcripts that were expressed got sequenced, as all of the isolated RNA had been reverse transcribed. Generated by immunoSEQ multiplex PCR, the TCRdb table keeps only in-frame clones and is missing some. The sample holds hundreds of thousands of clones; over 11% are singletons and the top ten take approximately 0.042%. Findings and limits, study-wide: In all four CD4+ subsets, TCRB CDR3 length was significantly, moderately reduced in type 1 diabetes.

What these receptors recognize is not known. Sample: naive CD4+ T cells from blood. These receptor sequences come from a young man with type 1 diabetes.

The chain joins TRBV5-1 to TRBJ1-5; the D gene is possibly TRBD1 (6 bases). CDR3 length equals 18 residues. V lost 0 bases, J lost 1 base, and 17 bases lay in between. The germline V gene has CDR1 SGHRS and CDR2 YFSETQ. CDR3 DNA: TGCGCCAGCAGCTTGGTTGAAAGGCAAACAGGGAGCAATCAGCCCCAGCATTTT. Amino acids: CASSLVERQTGSNQPQHF.

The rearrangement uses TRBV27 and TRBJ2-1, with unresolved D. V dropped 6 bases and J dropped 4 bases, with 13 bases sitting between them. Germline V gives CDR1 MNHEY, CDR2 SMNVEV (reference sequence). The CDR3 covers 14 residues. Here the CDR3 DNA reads TGTGCCAGCAGCCCTACGACAAATTACAATGAGCAGTTCTTC. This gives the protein CASSPTTNYNEQFF.

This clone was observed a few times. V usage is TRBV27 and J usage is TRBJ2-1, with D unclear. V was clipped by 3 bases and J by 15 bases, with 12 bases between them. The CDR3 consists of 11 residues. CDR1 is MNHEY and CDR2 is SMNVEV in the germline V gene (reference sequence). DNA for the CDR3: TGTGCCAGCAGTTTGAGGTCTATTTGGTTCTTC. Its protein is CASSLRSIWFF.

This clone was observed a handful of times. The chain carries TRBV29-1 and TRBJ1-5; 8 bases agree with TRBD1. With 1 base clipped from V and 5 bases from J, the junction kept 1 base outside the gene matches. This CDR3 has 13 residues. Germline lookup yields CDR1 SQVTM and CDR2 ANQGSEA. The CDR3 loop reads CSVEVTGDQPQHF. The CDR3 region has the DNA TGCAGCGTTGAAGTGACAGGGGATCAGCCCCAGCATTTT.

This chain's CDR3 is CASPLTGTFANTGELFF. Here the CDR3 DNA reads TGTGCCAGCCCTCTAACCGGGACATTCGCGAACACCGGGGAGCTGTTTTTT. The chain joins TRBV7-2 to TRBJ2-2; D is possibly TRBD1 (6 bases). Germline-derived CDR1 and CDR2 are SGHTA and FQGNSA. The CDR3 has 17 amino acids. The ends were cut back, 8 bases at V and 0 bases at J, with 19 bases in the middle. The variable domain in full, with the rest retrieved from reference TRBV7-2 and TRBJ2-2, is GAGVSQSPSNKVTEKGKDVELRCDPISGHTALYWYRQSLGQGLEFLIYFQGNSAPDKSGLPSDRFSAERTGGSVSTLTIQRTQQEDSAVYLCASPLTGTFANTGELFFGEGSRLTVL.

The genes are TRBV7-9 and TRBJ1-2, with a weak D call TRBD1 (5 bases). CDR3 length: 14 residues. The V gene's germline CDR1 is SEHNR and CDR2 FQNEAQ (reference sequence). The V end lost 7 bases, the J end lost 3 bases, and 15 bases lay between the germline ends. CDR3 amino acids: CASIKIPRDYGYTF. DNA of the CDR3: TGTGCCAGCATCAAGATACCCAGGGACTATGGCTACACCTTC. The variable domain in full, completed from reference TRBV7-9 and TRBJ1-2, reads DTGVSQNPRHKITKRGQNVTFRCDPISEHNRLYWYRQTLGQGPEFLTYFQNEAQLEKSRLLSDRFSAERPKGSFSTLEIQRTEQGDSAMYLCASIKIPRDYGYTFGSGTRLTVV.

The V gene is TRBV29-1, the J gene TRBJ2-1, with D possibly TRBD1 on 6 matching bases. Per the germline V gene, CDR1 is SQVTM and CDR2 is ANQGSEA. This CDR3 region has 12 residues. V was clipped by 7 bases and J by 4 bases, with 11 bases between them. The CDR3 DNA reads TGCAGCGCCCAACAGGGTTACAATGAGCAGTTCTTC. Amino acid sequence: CSAQQGYNEQFF.

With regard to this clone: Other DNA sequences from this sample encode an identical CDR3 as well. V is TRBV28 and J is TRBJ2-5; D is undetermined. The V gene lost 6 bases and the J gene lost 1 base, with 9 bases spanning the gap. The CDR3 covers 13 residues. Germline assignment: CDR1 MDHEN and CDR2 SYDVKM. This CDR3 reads CASSPAGQETQYF. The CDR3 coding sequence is TGTGCCAGCAGCCCTGCAGGCCAAGAGACCCAGTACTTC.

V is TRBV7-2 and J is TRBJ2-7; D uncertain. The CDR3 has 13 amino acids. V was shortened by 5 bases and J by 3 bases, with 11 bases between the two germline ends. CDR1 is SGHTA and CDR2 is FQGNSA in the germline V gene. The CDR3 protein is CASSPERDYEQYF. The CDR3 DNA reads TGTGCCAGCAGCCCCGAGAGAGACTACGAGCAGTACTTC.

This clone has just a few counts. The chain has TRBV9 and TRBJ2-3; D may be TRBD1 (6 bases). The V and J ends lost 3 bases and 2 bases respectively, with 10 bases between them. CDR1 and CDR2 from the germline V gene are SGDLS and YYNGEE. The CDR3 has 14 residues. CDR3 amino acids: CASSAGQSTDTQYF. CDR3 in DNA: TGTGCCAGCAGCGCAGGACAGTCCACAGATACGCAGTATTTT.

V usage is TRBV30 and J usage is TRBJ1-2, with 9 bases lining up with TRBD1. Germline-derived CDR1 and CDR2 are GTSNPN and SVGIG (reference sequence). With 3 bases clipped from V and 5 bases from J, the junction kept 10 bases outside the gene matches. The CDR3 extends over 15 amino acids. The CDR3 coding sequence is TGTGCCTGGAGGATGACGGACAGGGGCTTGTATGGCTACACCTTC. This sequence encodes CAWRMTDRGLYGYTF.

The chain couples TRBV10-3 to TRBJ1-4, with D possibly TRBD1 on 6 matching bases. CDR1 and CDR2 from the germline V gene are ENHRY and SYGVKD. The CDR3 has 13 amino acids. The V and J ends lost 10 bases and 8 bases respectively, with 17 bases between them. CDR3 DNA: TGTGCCACCCAGGAGGGGGGCAAAGAAAAACTGTTTTTT. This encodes CATQEGGKEKLFF.

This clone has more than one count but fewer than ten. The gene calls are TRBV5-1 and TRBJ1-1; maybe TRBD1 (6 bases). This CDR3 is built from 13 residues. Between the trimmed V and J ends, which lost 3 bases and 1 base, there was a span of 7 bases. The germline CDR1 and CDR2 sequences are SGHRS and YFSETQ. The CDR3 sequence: CASSSRGNTEAFF. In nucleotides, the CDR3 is TGCGCCAGCAGCTCCAGGGGGAACACTGAAGCTTTCTTT.

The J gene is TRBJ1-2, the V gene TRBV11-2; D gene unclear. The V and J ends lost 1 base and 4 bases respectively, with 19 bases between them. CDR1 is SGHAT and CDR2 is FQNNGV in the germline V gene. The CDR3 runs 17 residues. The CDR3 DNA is TGTGCCAGCAGCTTAGGATACCGACGATCCCCCTCCTATGGCTACACCTTC. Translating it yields CASSLGYRRSPSYGYTF.

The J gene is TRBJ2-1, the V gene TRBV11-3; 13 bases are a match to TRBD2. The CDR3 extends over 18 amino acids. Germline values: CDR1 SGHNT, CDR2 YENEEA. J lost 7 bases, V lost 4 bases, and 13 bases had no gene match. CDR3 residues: CASSSGTSGDMFGNEQFF. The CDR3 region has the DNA TGTGCCAGCAGCTCAGGGACTAGCGGGGATATGTTTGGAAATGAGCAGTTCTTC.

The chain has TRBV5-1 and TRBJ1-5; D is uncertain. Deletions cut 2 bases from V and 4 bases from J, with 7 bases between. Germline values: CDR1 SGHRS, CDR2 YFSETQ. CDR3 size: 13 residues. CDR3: CASSLASNQPQHF. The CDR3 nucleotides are TGCGCCAGCAGCTTAGCCAGTAATCAGCCCCAGCATTTT.

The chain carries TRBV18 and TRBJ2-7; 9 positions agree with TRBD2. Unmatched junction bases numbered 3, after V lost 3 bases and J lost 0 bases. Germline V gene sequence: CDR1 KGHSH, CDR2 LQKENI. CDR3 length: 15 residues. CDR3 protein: CASSPGGGGSYEQYF. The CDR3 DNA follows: TGTGCCAGCTCACCTGGCGGGGGGGGCTCCTACGAGCAGTACTTC.

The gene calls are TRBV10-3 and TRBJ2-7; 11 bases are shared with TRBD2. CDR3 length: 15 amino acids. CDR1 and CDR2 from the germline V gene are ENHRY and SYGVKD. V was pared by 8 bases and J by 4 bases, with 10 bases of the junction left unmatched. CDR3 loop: CAISTLAGGYYEQYF. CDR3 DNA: TGTGCCATCTCAACTCTAGCGGGAGGCTATTACGAGCAGTACTTC.

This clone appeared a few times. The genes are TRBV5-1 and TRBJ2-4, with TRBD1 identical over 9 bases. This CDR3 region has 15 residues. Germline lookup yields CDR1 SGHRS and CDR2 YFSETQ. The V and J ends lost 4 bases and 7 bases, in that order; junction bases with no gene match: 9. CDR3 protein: CASSPETGGWNIQYF. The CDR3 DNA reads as TGCGCCAGCAGCCCTGAGACAGGGGGATGGAACATTCAGTACTTC.

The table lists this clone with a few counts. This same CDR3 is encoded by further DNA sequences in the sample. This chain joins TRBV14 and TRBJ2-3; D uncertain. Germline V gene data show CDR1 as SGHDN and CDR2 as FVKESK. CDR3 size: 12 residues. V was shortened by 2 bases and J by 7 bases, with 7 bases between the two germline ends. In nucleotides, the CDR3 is TGTGCCAGCAGCCAAAGTGGAAATACGCAGTATTTT. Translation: CASSQSGNTQYF.

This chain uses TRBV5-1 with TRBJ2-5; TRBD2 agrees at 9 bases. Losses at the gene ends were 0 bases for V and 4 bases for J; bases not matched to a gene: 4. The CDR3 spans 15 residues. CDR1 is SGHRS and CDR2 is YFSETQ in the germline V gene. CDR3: CASSLVAGGRETQYF. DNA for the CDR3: TGCGCCAGCAGCTTGGTTGCGGGGGGGCGAGAGACCCAGTACTTC.

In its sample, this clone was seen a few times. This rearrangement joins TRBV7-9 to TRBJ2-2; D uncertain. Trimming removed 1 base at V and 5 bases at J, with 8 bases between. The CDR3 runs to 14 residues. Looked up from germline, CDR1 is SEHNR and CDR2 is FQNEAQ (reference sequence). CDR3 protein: CASSLVIGTGELFF. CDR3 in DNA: TGTGCCAGCAGCTTAGTCATTGGGACCGGGGAGCTGTTTTTT. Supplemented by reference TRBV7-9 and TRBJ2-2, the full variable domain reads DTGVSQNPRHKITKRGQNVTFRCDPISEHNRLYWYRQTLGQGPEFLTYFQNEAQLEKSRLLSDRFSAERPKGSFSTLEIQRTEQGDSAMYLCASSLVIGTGELFFGEGSRLTVL.

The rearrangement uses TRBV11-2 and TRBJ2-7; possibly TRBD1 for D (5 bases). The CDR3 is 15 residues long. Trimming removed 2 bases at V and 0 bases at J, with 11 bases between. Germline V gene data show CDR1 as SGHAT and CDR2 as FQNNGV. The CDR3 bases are TGTGCCAGCAGCTTATTGGGGCAGAGCTCCTACGAGCAGTACTTC. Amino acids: CASSLLGQSSYEQYF. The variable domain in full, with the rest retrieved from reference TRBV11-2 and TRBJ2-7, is EAGVAQSPRYKIIEKRQSVAFWCNPISGHATLYWYQQILGQGPKLLIQFQNNGVVDDSQLPKDRFSAERLKGVDSTLKIQPAKLEDSAVYLCASSLLGQSSYEQYFGPGTRLTVT.

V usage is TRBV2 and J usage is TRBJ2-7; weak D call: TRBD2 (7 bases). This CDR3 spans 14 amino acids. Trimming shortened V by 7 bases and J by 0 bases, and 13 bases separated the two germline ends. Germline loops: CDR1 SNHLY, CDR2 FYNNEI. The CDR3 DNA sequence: TGTGCCAGCAAGAAGGGGGGGATCTCCTACGAGCAGTACTTC. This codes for CASKKGGISYEQYF.

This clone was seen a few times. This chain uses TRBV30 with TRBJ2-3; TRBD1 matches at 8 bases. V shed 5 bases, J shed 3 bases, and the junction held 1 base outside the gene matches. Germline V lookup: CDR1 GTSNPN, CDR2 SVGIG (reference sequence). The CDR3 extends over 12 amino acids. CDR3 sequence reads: CAWDRGTDTQYF. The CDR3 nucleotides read TGTGCCTGGGACAGGGGTACAGATACGCAGTATTTT.

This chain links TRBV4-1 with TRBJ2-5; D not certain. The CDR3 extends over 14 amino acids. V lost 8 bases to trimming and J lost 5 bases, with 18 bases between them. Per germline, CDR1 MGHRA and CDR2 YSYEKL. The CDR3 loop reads CASATVGAWETQYF. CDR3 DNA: TGCGCCAGCGCTACAGTAGGAGCTTGGGAGACCCAGTACTTC.